A selection of T cell receptor beta chains follows, all from one sample in a study of T cells in Graves' hyperthyroidism and ophthalmopathy. TCRdb re-analysed the multiplex PCR reads in MiXCR, keeping a single row per CDR3 protein. The sample consists of more than 550,000 distinct CDR3 sequences, approximately 15% of them appearing once. The sequencing sample was made of blood. The origin of the receptors is a man aged 45-65 years with Graves' hyperthyroidism. CDR3s include the opening cysteine and the closing phenylalanine or tryptophan. A D gene is named only where the DNA matches it firmly. Part of the rows lack a size; the others show once, few, many or a class for expanded clones.

j_call cdr3_length clone_size v_call d_call cdr3_nt cdr3_aa
TRBJ2-1 14 . TRBV9 . TGTGCCAGCAGCCCCCCTTCTACCTACAATGAGCAGTTCTTC CASSPPSTYNEQFF
TRBJ2-3 16 . TRBV7-9 TRBD2 TGTGCCAGCAGCTTAGTATCTAGCGGGCTGGGAGATACGCAGTATTTT CASSLVSSGLGDTQYF
TRBJ2-2 17 many TRBV7-9 . TGTGCCAGCAGCCCCCGGGACACGGGGTATAGCTCCGGGGAGCTGTTTTTT CASSPRDTGYSSGELFF
TRBJ1-5 14 many TRBV28 TRBD1 TGTGCTACAACACACGGACAGGGGACTCAGCCCCAGCATTTT CATTHGQGTQPQHF
TRBJ2-5 15 many TRBV3-1 . TGTGCCAGCAGCCAAGCGATATGGTACCAAGAGACCCAGTACTTC CASSQAIWYQETQYF
TRBJ1-2 14 many TRBV28 . TGTGCCAGCAGGGGCGGGGGCCATCTCGGAGGCTACACCTTC CASRGGGHLGGYTF
TRBJ2-7 14 few TRBV27 . TGTGCCAGCAGTTTAGGATCCTGGGGGCTCGAGCAGTACTTC CASSLGSWGLEQYF
TRBJ2-1 13 . TRBV7-9 . TGTGCCAGCGACATTATACGGGGCAATGAGCAGTTCTTC CASDIIRGNEQFF
TRBJ1-1 17 many TRBV6-6 . TGTGCCAGCAGTTATTCGCTCAGGGCAGGTGCCTACACTGAAGCTTTCTTT CASSYSLRAGAYTEAFF
TRBJ2-2 16 . TRBV5-1 TRBD1 TGCGCCAGCGGTGGGACAGGCTCTCCGAACACCGGGGAGCTGTTTTTT CASGGTGSPNTGELFF
TRBJ1-2 14 . TRBV7-2 . TGTGCCAGCAGCTTATACAGGGCCGGCGCTGGCTACACCTTC CASSLYRAGAGYTF
TRBJ2-7 16 many TRBV11-2 . TGTGCCAGCAGCCTACGCTATATGGGGGACTTATACGAGCAGTACTTC CASSLRYMGDLYEQYF
TRBJ1-2 13 many TRBV29-1 TRBD1 TGCAGCGCCAGTAGAGGGGGCCACTATGGCTACACCTTC CSASRGGHYGYTF
TRBJ2-7 13 many TRBV2 . TGTGCCAGCAGTGAGGACAGATTCTACGAGCAGTACTTC CASSEDRFYEQYF
TRBJ2-7 14 many TRBV28 TRBD1 TGTGCCAGCAGTCCGGGACAGTACACCTACGAGCAGTACTTC CASSPGQYTYEQYF
TRBJ2-3 13 few TRBV5-1 TRBD2 TGCGCCAGCAGCTTTAGCGGGATGGATACGCAGTATTTT CASSFSGMDTQYF
TRBJ1-4 14 . TRBV4-1 . TGCGCCAGCAGCCAAGGTTTAGGTAATGAAAAACTGTTTTTT CASSQGLGNEKLFF
TRBJ1-6 14 many TRBV6-1 TRBD1 TGTGCCAGCAGCACCGGGACAGGGTCGTCACCCCTCCACTTT CASSTGTGSSPLHF
TRBJ2-3 15 . TRBV2 TRBD2 TGTGCCAGCAGTGAAGCGGGGACTAGTGGAGATACGCAGTATTTT CASSEAGTSGDTQYF
TRBJ2-3 15 . TRBV7-6 . TGTGCCAGCAGCTTACCTAAGGGGAGCACAGATACGCAGTATTTT CASSLPKGSTDTQYF
TRBJ2-1 15 many TRBV28 TRBD2 TGTGCCAGCAAATGGGGGGGGGGTTCCTACAATGAGCAGTTCTTC CASKWGGGSYNEQFF
TRBJ2-3 17 few TRBV12-5 TRBD2 TGTGCTAGTCGTGATAGCGGGAGGCCTTCATTTACAGATACGCAGTATTTT CASRDSGRPSFTDTQYF
TRBJ2-3 13 many TRBV11-2 . TGTGCCAGCAGCCCGACTGGAGTAGATACGCAGTATTTT CASSPTGVDTQYF
TRBJ1-5 14 . TRBV15 TRBD1 TGTGCCACCGGCAGAGGGACAGGGACCCTGCCCCAGCATTTT CATGRGTGTLPQHF
TRBJ2-1 15 . TRBV20-1 TRBD2 TGCAGTGCCCCAGGACTAGCGGGAGGGGTCAATGAGCAGTTCTTC CSAPGLAGGVNEQFF
TRBJ1-6 13 many TRBV2 . TGTGCCAGCCGGTGGACCTATAATTCACCCCTCCACTTT CASRWTYNSPLHF
TRBJ2-1 17 few TRBV10-1 . TGCGCCAGCAGTGAGTCGAATCAGCGTAGCTCCTACAATGAGCAGTTCTTC CASSESNQRSSYNEQFF
TRBJ1-1 13 . TRBV9 . TGTGCCAGCAGCGTAGGACCGGGCACTGAAGCTTTCTTT CASSVGPGTEAFF
TRBJ2-7 13 many TRBV6-1 . TGTGCCAGCAGTTATACGGTGGAGTACGAGCAGTACTTC CASSYTVEYEQYF
TRBJ2-5 14 many TRBV7-2 TRBD1 TGTGCCAGCAGGTTAACAGGGGGCGAAGAGACCCAGTACTTC CASRLTGGEETQYF
TRBJ2-3 12 . TRBV29-1 . TGCAGCGAAGGTGGGGGAACAGATACGCAGTATTTT CSEGGGTDTQYF
TRBJ2-3 16 many TRBV11-2 TRBD1 TGTGCCAGCAGCACAAGGACAGGCATTGAACACGATACGCAGTATTTT CASSTRTGIEHDTQYF
TRBJ2-4 15 few TRBV12-3/TRBV12-4 . TGTGCCAGCAGGAGCGGACAAATCGGTCCAAACATTCAGTACTTC CASRSGQIGPNIQYF
TRBJ1-1 14 . TRBV28 . TGTGCCACCCTCAAGCCAGCGGGGAACACTGAAGCTTTCTTT CATLKPAGNTEAFF
TRBJ2-2 15 many TRBV9 . TGTGCCAGCAGCGTAGGTCAAGCGAACACCGGGGAGCTGTTTTTT CASSVGQANTGELFF
TRBJ2-7 11 . TRBV10-3 . TGTGCCTTCAGTGACGCCTACGAGCAGTACTTC CAFSDAYEQYF
TRBJ2-7 13 many TRBV20-1 TRBD1 TGCAGTGCTAGACAGACAGGGTTCTACGAGCAGTACTTC CSARQTGFYEQYF
TRBJ2-7 15 . TRBV4-3 . TGCGCCAGCTCCGAAGCCAGCGGGCAATCCTACGAGCAGTACTTC CASSEASGQSYEQYF
TRBJ1-3 15 few TRBV10-3 . TGTGCCATCAGTGAGTTCCCAGGGTCTGGAAACACCATATATTTT CAISEFPGSGNTIYF
TRBJ2-6 16 . TRBV28 . TGTGCCAGCAGTTTATTAGTCTACTCTGGGGCCAACGTCCTGACTTTC CASSLLVYSGANVLTF
TRBJ2-2 15 many TRBV11-2 . TGTGCCAGCAGCTTAGATGGGCTAGTCACCGGGGAGCTGTTTTTT CASSLDGLVTGELFF
TRBJ2-1 16 . TRBV6-1 TRBD2 TGTGCCAGCAGCCGCCGAAGCGGGAGCTATCACAATGAGCAGTTCTTC CASSRRSGSYHNEQFF
TRBJ2-5 15 . TRBV6-5 . TGTGCCAGCAGTTACTTCGTTTCGGCCCCCGAGACCCAGTACTTC CASSYFVSAPETQYF
TRBJ2-5 14 few TRBV5-1 TRBD2 TGCGCCAGCAGTTATAGCGGGATGGGGGAGACCCAGTACTTC CASSYSGMGETQYF
TRBJ2-5 12 . TRBV20-1 TRBD2 TGCAGTGCGAGGACTAGCTCCGAGACCCAGTACTTC CSARTSSETQYF
TRBJ2-5 11 . TRBV5-4 . TGTGCCAGCAGCGTCGGTCAGACCCAGTACTTC CASSVGQTQYF
TRBJ2-1 12 . TRBV24-1 . TGTGCCATCTCCTCCTCCTACAATGAGCAGTTCTTC CAISSSYNEQFF
TRBJ2-1 14 many TRBV30 . TGTGCCTGGAGTGTACGAATAGGATTCTCTGAGCAGTTCTTC CAWSVRIGFSEQFF